This TCR beta chain was obtained from a study of preoperative IRX-2 immunotherapy in early breast cancer. Treatment indicated: preoperative locoregional IRX-2 cytokine immunotherapy. This phase Ib study tested locoregional IRX-2 cytokine immunotherapy given before surgery. This CDR3 has 12 amino acids. Germline loops: CDR1 LNHDA, CDR2 SQIVND (reference sequence). The ends were cut back, 2 bases at V and 6 bases at J, with 6 bases in the middle. The assay was immunoSEQ multiplex PCR, and TCRdb's table has in-frame clones only and misses some. The top ten clones hold under 7.5% of a sample with 34,000 or so clones, 90% to 95% of them seen once.

This clonotype was sampled from a human donor with breast cancer. The sample was gathered from a patient treated with IRX-2 immunotherapy. This chain joins TRBV19 and TRBJ2-3; D perhaps matches TRBD2 (5 bases). DNA for the CDR3: TGTGCCAGTAGTATACGGAGGGATACGCAGTATTTT. Translation: CASSIRRDTQYF.